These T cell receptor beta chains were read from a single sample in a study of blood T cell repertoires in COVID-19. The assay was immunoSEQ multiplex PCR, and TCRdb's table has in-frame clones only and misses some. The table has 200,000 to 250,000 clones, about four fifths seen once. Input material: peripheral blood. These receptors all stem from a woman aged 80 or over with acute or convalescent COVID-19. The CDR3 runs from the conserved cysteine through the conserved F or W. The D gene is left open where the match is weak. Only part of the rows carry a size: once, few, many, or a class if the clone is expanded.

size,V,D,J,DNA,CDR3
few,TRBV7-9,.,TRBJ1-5,TGTGCCAGCAGCTTAGACAACAATCAGCCCCAGCATTTT,CASSLDNNQPQHF
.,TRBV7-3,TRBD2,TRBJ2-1,TGTGCCAGCAGCTTAGGGGGGGACTACAATGAGCAGTTCTTC,CASSLGGDYNEQFF
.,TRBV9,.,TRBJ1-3,TGTGCCAGCAGCCCTAGTCTAGGCTCTGGAAACACCATATATTTT,CASSPSLGSGNTIYF
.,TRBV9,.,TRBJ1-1,TGTGCCAGCAGCCCCCGGACTGAAACCTATTACACTGAAGCTTTCTTT,CASSPRTETYYTEAFF
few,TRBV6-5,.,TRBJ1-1,TGTGCCAGCAGACAGGACACTTGGAACACTGAAGCTTTCTTT,CASRQDTWNTEAFF
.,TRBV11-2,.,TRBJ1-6,TGTGCCAGCAGCTTAGGAGCAGGGGTTGGCTCACCCCTCCACTTT,CASSLGAGVGSPLHF
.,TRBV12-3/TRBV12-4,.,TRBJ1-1,TGTGCCAGCAGCCTTAGAAGGAACACTGAAGCTTTCTTT,CASSLRRNTEAFF
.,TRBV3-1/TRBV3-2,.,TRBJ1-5,TGTGCCAGCAGCCTCCCTCCGGGGGAGAGCAATCAGCCCCAGCATTTT,CASSLPPGESNQPQHF
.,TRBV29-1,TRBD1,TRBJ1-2,TGCAGCGTTGGTCTTCAGGACAGGGGGCTCGGCTACACCTTC,CSVGLQDRGLGYTF
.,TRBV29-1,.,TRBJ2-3,TGCAGCGTTGTATCAGGAACGCAGTATTTT,CSVVSGTQYF
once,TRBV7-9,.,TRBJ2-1,TGTGCCAGCAGCCGGGACTTTCCCCTTCAAGGTGAGCAGTTCTTC,CASSRDFPLQGEQFF
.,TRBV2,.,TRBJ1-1,TGTGCCAGCAGTGCACAGGGCGGGAACACTGAAGCTTTCTTT,CASSAQGGNTEAFF
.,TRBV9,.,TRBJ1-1,TGTGCCAGCAGCGTAGTGGGGGGTCGGGCGGCTTTCTTT,CASSVVGGRAAFF
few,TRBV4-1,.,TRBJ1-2,TGCGCCAGCAGCCAAGGCCCGGGGAGGAGCTATGGCTACACCTTC,CASSQGPGRSYGYTF
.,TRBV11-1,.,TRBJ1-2,TGTGCCAGCAGCTCCCGGACTGACGATTCCTCGGGCTACACCTTC,CASSSRTDDSSGYTF
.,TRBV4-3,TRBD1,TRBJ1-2,TGCGCCAGCAGGCGCGCGACAGGGGGCGATGGCTACACCTTC,CASRRATGGDGYTF
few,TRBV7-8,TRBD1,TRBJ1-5,TGTGCCAGCAGCTTAACGGGACAGGGGGTGGGTCAGCCCCAGCATTTT,CASSLTGQGVGQPQHF
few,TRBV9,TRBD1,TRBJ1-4,TGTGCCAGCAGCGTTCAGGGGGGAGGTGAAAAACTGTTTTTT,CASSVQGGGEKLFF
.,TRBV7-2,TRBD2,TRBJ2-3,TGTGCCAGCAGCTTAGTGGGCGGGGGGGCCCCAGATACGCAGTATTTT,CASSLVGGGAPDTQYF
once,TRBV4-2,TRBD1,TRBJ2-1,TGTGCCAGCAGCCAGGGGACAGGAAACAATGAGCAGTTCTTC,CASSQGTGNNEQFF
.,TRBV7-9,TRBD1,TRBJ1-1,TGTGCCAGCAGCTTAGCTGGACAGGGTTTGAACACTGAAGCTTTCTTT,CASSLAGQGLNTEAFF
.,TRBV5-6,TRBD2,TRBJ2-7,TGTGCCAGCAGCTCGCGGGGGGTTCGCTCCTACGAGCAGTACTTC,CASSSRGVRSYEQYF
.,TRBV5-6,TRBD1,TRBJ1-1,TGTGCCAGCAACGGGGACAGGAGATTGAACACTGAAGCTTTCTTT,CASNGDRRLNTEAFF
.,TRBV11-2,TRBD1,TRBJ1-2,TGTGCCAGCAGCCCCTCAACAGGGGGAGCTGGCTACACCTTC,CASSPSTGGAGYTF
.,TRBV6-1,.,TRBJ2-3,TGTGCCAGCAGTGAAGAAGTTGAGGGGGCAGATACGCAGTATTTT,CASSEEVEGADTQYF
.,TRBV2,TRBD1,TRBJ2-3,TGTGCCAGCAGTAAAAGAACAGGGGGCACAGATACGCAGTATTTT,CASSKRTGGTDTQYF
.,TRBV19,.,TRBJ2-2,TGTGCCAGTAGTAGAAGGGGGTCGCCGAACACCGGGGAGCTGTTTTTT,CASSRRGSPNTGELFF
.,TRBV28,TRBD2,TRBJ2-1,TGTGCCAGCAGTCCGCTAGGTGCGGGGGGGAGGAATGAGCAGTTCTTC,CASSPLGAGGRNEQFF
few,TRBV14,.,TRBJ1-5,TGTGCCAGCAGCTTTACAGGCAATCAGCCCCAGCATTTT,CASSFTGNQPQHF
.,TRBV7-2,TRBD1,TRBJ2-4,TGTGCCAGCAGCTTAGACTACAGGGGAAACATTCAGTACTTC,CASSLDYRGNIQYF
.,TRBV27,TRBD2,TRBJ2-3,TGTGCCAGCAGTTTAGCGGGGGAGGGGCCAGATACGCAGTATTTT,CASSLAGEGPDTQYF
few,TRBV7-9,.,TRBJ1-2,TGTGCCAGCAGCTTATGGCAGGTCCTTAACTATGGCTACACCTTC,CASSLWQVLNYGYTF
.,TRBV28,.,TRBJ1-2,TGTGCCAGCAGTTTCAGGAGGGGCAGTGACTATGGCTACACCTTC,CASSFRRGSDYGYTF
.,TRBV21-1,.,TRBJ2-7,TGTGCCAGCAGCAAAGGGAAGAGGGGACAGGGGGTGACCTACGAGCAGTACTTC,CASSKGKRGQGVTYEQYF
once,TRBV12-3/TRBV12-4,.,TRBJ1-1,TGTGCCAGCAGTTTTCTAGGGAGAGGTGAAGCTTTCTTT,CASSFLGRGEAFF
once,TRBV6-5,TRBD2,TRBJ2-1,TGTGCCAGCAGTTACCCGGGACTCGCGGGGGGGGGTGAGCAGTTCTTC,CASSYPGLAGGGEQFF
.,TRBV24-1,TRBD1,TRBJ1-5,TGTGCTTCACAGGGGGCAGAGCAGCCCCAGCATTTT,CASQGAEQPQHF
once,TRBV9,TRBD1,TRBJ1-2,TGTGCCAGCAGCGCTTTTCTACAGGGGGCTACCTATGGCTACACCTTC,CASSAFLQGATYGYTF
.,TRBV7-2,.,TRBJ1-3,TGTGCCAGCAGCCCCCGCCTCCAGGCCAACTCTGGAAACACCATATATTTT,CASSPRLQANSGNTIYF
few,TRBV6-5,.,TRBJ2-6,TGTGCCAGCAGTTACTCGGAGAGCTCTGGGGCCAACGTCCTGACTTTC,CASSYSESSGANVLTF
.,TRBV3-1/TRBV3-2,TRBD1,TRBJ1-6,TGTGCCAGCAGCCGCGGGACAGGGAGAGGTTCACCCCTCCACTTT,CASSRGTGRGSPLHF
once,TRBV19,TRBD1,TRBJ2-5,TGTGCCAGTAGTATGACAGGGGTATCGGAGACCCAGTACTTC,CASSMTGVSETQYF
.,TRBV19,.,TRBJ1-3,TGTGCCAGTAGTTCGGTCAGGGGATCTGGAAACACCATATATTTT,CASSSVRGSGNTIYF
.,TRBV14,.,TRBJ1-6,TGTGCCAGCAGCCAAGATTGGTCAGGGTGGAGCTCACCCCTCCACTTT,CASSQDWSGWSSPLHF
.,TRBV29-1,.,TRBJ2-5,TGCAGCGTTGAAGGGTCGCGCGGAGAGACCCAGTACTTC,CSVEGSRGETQYF
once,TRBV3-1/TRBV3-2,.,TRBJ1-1,TGTGCCAGCAGCCCCGCCTGGGGGGGGAACACTGAAGCTTTCTTT,CASSPAWGGNTEAFF
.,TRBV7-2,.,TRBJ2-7,TGTGCCAGCAGCTTAGAACGGGGGGCGACCTACGAGCAGTACTTC,CASSLERGATYEQYF
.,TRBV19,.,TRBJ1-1,TGTGCCAGTAGGGAGACAGGCTTCGTGAACACTGAAGCTTTCTTT,CASRETGFVNTEAFF
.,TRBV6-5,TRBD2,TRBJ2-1,TGTGCCAGCCGACGAGCGGGGGGGGCCTACAATGAGCAGTTCTTC,CASRRAGGAYNEQFF